This T cell receptor beta chain is drawn from a study of a mutant IDH1 vaccine in newly diagnosed glioma. The CDR3 is 15 residues long. CDR1 and CDR2 from the germline V gene are SGHVS and FQNEAQ. With 1 base clipped from V and 5 bases from J, the junction kept 7 bases outside the gene matches. The data were produced by immunoSEQ multiplex PCR, yet TCRdb's version contains in-frame clones alone and is incomplete. The table has around 89,000 clones, 83% seen once. Time point defined: baseline, week 1 (first vaccination visit). The treatment denotes: pre-vaccination baseline after standard-of-care therapy. Donor diagnoses consisted of new WHO grade 3 or 4 IDH1-mutant, ATRX-lost astrocytomas.

V is TRBV7-8 and J is TRBJ1-1; TRBD1 matches 7 bases. The clonotype comes from a woman in her 50s with glioma. The sample consisted of PBMCs, taken from a glioma patient treated with radiotherapy, temozolomide or both. The CDR3 spells CASSLVRQGETEAFF. The CDR3 region has the DNA TGTGCCAGCAGCTTAGTGAGACAGGGAGAAACTGAAGCTTTCTTT.